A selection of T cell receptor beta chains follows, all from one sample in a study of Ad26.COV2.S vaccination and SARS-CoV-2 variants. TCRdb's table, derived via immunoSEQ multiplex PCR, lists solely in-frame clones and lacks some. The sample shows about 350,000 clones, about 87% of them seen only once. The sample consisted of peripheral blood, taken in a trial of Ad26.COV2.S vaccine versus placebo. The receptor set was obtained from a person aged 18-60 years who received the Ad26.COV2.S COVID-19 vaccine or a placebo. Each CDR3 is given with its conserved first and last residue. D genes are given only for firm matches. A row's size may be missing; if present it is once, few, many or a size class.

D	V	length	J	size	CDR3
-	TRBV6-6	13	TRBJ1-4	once	CASSYSKGEKLFF
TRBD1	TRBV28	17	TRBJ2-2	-	CASGKGQTVMNTGELFF
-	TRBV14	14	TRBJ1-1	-	CASSQGTAYSEAFF
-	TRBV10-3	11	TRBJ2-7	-	CAISATGEQYF
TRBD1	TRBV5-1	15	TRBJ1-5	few	CASLGTGGGNQPQHF
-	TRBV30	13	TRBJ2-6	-	CAYTGSGANVLTF
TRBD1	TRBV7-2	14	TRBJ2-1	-	CASSPGQRAVVQFF
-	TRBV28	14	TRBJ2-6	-	CAIARVFGANVLTF
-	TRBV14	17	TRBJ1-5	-	CASSQAGVLVPTKPQHF
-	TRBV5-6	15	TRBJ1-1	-	CASSFGRTTNTEAFF
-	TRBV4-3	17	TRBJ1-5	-	CASSQDRQVYTNQPQHF
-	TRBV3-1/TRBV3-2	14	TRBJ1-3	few	CASSRQGSGNTIYF
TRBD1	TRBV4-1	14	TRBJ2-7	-	CASSQVQGNYEQYF
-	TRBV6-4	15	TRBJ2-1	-	CASRAISWGAAEQFF
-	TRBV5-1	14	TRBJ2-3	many	CASSLEEGTDTQYF
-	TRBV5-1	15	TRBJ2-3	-	CASSLAGYNTDTQYF
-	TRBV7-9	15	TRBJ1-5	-	CASSPGTVSNQPQHF
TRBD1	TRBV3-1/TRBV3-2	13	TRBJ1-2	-	CASSQDRGHGYTF